The source of this TCR beta chain is a study of T cell responses to AZD1222 COVID-19 vaccine. TCRdb's table, derived via immunoSEQ multiplex PCR, lists solely in-frame clones and lacks some. The table lists tens of thousands of clones, roughly 85% of them singletons. The table lists this clone with a count of one. The germline gives CDR1 MRHNA, CDR2 SNTAGT. The CDR3 runs 14 residues. Trimming removed 3 bases from V and 3 bases from J, with 8 bases in between. The sequence was obtained from an adult who received the AZD1222 COVID-19 vaccine. The sample in question was peripheral blood, obtained 28 days after the second AZD1222 dose. The genes are TRBV6-4 and TRBJ2-2; a weak D match, TRBD1 (6 bases). Written as DNA, the CDR3 is TGTGCCAGCAGTGATGAGGGGGACACCGGGGAGCTGTTTTTT. Translating gives CASSDEGDTGELFF.